Here is one T cell receptor (beta chain) with its context. In the source study's methods: The authors estimated nucleated cell counts from reference gene primer amplification. Here immunoSEQ multiplex PCR was the method, and the copy in TCRdb shows in-frame clones only, minus some. V, J and clone size were drawn from that table, and D and trimming were deduced from the DNA. The table shows hundreds of thousands of clones, with about 91% occurring only once. Seattle's cohort entered during active infection and was followed longitudinally. The CDR3 runs 14 residues. Germline loops: CDR1 LNHDA, CDR2 SQIVND (reference sequence). V was shortened by 5 bases and J by 4 bases, with 12 bases between the two germline ends. The source of the sample is a study of blood T cell repertoires in COVID-19. Overall study: Samples of COVID-19 (acute and convalescent) were obtained from the United States, Italy and Spain. Nucleic acid was either cDNA or gDNA, and it came from T cells, B-cell-depleted T cells, or PBMCs.

Sequencing was done on a sample of peripheral blood. This sequence originates from a man in his late teens or twenties with COVID-19, enrolled during active disease. The chain combines TRBV19 with TRBJ2-1, with D possibly being TRBD1 (6 bases). The CDR3 protein is CASSSQGQYNEQFF. In DNA, the CDR3 is TGTGCCAGTAGTTCGCAAGGACAGTACAATGAGCAGTTCTTC.